The 2 T cell receptor beta chains in this list originate from one sample, sequenced in a study of shared clonotypes between healthy human individuals. Clones were sequenced by immunoSEQ multiplex PCR, and TCRdb holds only the in-frame ones, with some missing. The sample consists of about 2.4 million clones, 93% of them appearing once. Input material: naive CD4+ T cells from PBMCs. The subset is: CD45RA+ positively selected. Receptors were obtained from a man aged 18 to 29 in good health. Some clones in this sample may be carry-over from other donors' samples.

The V call is TRBV5-6, the J call TRBJ2-4, with TRBD2 identical over 8 bases. CDR1 is SGHDT and CDR2 is YYEEEE in the germline V gene. The junction had 6 bases not matched to a gene; V was cut back by 5 bases and J by 2 bases. CDR3 size: 15 residues. The CDR3: CASRAGAPSKNIQYF. The CDR3 DNA is TGTGCCAGCAGAGCGGGAGCTCCGTCCAAAAACATTCAGTACTTC.

This clone came up once. Other DNA sequences in this sample translate to the same CDR3. V gene TRBV7-9 combines with J gene TRBJ1-5; D is ambiguous. Germline-derived CDR1 and CDR2 are SEHNR and FQNEAQ (reference sequence). The CDR3 is 13 amino acids. Deletions cut 0 bases from V and 6 bases from J, with 6 bases between. CDR3 sequence (DNA): TGTGCCAGCAGCTTAGCTTCGGGTCAGCCCCAGCATTTT. This codes for CASSLASGQPQHF.